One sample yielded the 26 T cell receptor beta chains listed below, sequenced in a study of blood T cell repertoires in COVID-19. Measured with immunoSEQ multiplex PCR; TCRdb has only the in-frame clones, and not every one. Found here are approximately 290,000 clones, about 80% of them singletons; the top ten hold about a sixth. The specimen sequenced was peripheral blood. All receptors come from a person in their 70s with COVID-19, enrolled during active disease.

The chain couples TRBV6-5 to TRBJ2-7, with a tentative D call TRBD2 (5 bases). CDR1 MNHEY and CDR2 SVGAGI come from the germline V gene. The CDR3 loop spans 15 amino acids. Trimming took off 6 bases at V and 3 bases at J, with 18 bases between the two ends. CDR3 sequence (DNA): TGTGCCAGCAGAGCTTCCGGGATTTCTAACTACGAGCAGTACTTC. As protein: CASRASGISNYEQYF.

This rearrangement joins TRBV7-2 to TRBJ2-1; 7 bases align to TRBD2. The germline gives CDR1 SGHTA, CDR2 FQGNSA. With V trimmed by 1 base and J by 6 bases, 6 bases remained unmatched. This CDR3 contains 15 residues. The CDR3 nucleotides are TGTGCCAGCAGCTTAGAAGTGGCTAGCGGCAATGAGCAGTTCTTC. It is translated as CASSLEVASGNEQFF.

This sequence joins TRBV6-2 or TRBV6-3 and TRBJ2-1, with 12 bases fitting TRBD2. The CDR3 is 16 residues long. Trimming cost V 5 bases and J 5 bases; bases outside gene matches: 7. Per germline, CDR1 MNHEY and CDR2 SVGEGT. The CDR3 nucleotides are TGTGCCAGCAGTCCCGGGCGACTAGCGGGAGACAATGAGCAGTTCTTC. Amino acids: CASSPGRLAGDNEQFF.

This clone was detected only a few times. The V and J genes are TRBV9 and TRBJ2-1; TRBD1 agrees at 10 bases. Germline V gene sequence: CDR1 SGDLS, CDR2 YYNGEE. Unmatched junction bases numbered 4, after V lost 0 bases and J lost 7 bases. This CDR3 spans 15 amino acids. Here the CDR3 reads CASSVGTGQGNEQFF. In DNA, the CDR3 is TGTGCCAGCAGCGTAGGAACGGGACAGGGGAATGAGCAGTTCTTC.

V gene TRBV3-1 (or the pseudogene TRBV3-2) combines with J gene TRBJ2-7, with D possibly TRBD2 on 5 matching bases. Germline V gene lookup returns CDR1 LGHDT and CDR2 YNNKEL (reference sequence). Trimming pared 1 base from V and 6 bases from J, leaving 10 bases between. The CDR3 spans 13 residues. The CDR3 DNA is TGTGCCAGCAGCCAAGTTGGAGCGGCCGAGCAGTACTTC. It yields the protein CASSQVGAAEQYF.

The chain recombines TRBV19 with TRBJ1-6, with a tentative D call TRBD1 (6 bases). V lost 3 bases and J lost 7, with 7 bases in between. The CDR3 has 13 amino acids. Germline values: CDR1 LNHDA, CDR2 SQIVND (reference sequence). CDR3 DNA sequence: TGTGCCAGTAGTATCCAGGGGAATTCACCCCTCCACTTT. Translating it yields CASSIQGNSPLHF.

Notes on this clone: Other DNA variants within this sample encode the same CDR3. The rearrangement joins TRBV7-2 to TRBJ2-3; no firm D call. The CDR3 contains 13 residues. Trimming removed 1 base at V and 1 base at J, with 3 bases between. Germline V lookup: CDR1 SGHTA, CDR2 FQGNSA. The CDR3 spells CASSLGGTDTQYF. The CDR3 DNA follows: TGTGCCAGCAGCTTAGGAGGCACAGATACGCAGTATTTT.

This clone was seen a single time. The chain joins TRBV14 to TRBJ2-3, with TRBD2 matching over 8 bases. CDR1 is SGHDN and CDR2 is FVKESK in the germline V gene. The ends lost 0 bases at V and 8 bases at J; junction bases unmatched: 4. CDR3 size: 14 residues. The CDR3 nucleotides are TGTGCCAGCAGCCAAGAACTAGCGGTGGGTACGCAGTATTTT. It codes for CASSQELAVGTQYF.

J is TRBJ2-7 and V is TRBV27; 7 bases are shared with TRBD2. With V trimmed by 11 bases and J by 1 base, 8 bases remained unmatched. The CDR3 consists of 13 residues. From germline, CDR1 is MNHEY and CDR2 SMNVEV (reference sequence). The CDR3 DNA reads TGTGCCGTCCGGGGGGATAGATCCTACGAGCAGTACTTC. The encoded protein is CAVRGDRSYEQYF.

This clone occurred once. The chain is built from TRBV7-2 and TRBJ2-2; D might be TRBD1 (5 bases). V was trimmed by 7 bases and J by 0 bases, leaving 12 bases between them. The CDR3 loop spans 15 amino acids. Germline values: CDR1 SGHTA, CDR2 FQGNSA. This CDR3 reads CASTLPRANTGELFF. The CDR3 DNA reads TGTGCCAGCACCCTCCCCAGGGCGAACACCGGGGAGCTGTTTTTT.

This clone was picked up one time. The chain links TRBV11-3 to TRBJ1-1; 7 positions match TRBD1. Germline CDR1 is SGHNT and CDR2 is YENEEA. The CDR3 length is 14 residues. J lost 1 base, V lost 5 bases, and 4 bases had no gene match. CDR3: CASSEGQWNTEAFF. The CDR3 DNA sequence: TGTGCCAGCAGCGAGGGACAGTGGAACACTGAAGCTTTCTTT. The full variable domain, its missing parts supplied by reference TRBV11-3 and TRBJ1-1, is EAGVVQSPRYKIIEKKQPVAFWCNPISGHNTLYWYLQNLGQGPELLIRYENEEAVDDSQLPKDRFSAERLKGVDSTLKIQPAELGDSAVYLCASSEGQWNTEAFFGQGTRLTVV.

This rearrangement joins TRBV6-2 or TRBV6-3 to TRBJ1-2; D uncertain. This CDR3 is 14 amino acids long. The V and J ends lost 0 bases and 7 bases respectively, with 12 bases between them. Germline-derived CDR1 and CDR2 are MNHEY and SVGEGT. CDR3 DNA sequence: TGTGCCAGCAGTTACTCGGTATCAGGAGGTGGCTACACCTTC. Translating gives CASSYSVSGGGYTF.

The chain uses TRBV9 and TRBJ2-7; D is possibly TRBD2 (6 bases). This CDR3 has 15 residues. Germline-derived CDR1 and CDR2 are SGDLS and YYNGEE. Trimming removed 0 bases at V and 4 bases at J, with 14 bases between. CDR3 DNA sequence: TGTGCCAGCAGCGTAGGGGATGGGAGGCTGTACGAGCAGTACTTC. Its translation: CASSVGDGRLYEQYF.

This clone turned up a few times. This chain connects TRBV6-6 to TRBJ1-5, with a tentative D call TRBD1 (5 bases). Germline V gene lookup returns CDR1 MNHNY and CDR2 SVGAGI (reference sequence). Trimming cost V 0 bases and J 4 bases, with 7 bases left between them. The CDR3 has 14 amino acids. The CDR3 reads CASSYSRTNQPQHF. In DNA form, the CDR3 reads TGTGCCAGCAGTTACTCGCGGACAAATCAGCCCCAGCATTTT.

The CDR3 DNA reads as TGTGCCAGCAGTTACGGGAGCTCTGGAAACACCATATATTTT. Protein: CASSYGSSGNTIYF. The chain joins TRBV6-5 to TRBJ1-3, with unresolved D. This CDR3 contains 14 residues. Germline V lookup: CDR1 MNHEY, CDR2 SVGAGI. Between the trimmed V and J ends, which lost 2 bases and 0 bases, there was a span of 5 bases.

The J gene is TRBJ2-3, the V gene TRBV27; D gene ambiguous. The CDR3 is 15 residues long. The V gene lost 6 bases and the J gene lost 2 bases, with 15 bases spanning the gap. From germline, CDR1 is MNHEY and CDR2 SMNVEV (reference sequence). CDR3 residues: CASSPTRQYTDTQYF. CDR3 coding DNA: TGTGCCAGCAGCCCCACCAGACAATACACAGATACGCAGTATTTT.

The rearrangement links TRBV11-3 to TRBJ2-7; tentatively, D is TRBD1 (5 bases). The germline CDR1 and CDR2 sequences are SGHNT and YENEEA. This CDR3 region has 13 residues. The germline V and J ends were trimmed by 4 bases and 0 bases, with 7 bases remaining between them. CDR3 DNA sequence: TGTGCCAGCAGCTCAGGACACTCCTACGAGCAGTACTTC. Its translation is CASSSGHSYEQYF.

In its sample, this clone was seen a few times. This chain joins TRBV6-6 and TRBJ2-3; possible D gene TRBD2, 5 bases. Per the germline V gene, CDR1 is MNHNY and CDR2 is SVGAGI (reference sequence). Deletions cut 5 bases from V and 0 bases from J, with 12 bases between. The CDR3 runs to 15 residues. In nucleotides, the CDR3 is TGTGCCAGCAGTCCCCAGACGGGAAGCACAGATACGCAGTATTTT. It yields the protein CASSPQTGSTDTQYF.

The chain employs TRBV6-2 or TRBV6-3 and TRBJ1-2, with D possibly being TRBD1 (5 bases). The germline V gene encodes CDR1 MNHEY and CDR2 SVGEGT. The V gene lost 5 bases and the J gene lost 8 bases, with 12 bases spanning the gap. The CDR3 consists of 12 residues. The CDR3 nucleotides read TGTGCCAGCAGTGCCCAGGGTGAAGGCTACACCTTC. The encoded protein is CASSAQGEGYTF.

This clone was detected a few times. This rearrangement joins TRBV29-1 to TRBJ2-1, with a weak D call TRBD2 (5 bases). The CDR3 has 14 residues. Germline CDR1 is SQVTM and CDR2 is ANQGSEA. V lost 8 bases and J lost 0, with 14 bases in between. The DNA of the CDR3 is TGCAGCATGCTTAGCGTGAGCTCCTACAATGAGCAGTTCTTC. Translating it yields CSMLSVSSYNEQFF.

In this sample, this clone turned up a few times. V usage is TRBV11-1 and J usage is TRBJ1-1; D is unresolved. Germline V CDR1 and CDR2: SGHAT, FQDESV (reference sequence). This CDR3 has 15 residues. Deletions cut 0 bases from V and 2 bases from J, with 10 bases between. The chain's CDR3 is CASSLARVRNTEAFF. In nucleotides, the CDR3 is TGTGCCAGCAGCTTAGCGCGGGTGAGAAACACTGAAGCTTTCTTT.

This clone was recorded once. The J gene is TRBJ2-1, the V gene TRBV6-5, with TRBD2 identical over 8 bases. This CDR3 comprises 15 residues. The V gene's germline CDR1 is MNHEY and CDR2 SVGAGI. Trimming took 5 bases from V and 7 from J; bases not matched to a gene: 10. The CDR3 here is CASSRGGSSSNEQFF. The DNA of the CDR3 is TGTGCCAGCAGTCGGGGGGGGTCCTCCTCTAATGAGCAGTTCTTC.

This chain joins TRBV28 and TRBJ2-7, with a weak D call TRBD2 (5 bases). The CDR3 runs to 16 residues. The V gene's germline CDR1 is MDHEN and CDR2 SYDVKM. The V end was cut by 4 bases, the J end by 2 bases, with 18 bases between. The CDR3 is CASSSIRAAKPYEQYF. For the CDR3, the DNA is TGTGCCAGCAGTTCCATCCGAGCGGCTAAACCCTACGAGCAGTACTTC.

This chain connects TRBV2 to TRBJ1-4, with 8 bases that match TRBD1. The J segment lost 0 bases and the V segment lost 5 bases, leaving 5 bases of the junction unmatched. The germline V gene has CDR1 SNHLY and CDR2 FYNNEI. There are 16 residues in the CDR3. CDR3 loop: CASSIQGGSTNEKLFF. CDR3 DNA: TGTGCCAGCAGTATACAGGGGGGCTCAACTAATGAAAAACTGTTTTTT.

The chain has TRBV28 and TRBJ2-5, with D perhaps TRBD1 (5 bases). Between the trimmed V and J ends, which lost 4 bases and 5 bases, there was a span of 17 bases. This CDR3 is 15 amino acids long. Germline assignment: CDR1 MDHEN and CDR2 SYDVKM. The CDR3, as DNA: TGTGCCAGCAGTTCCCCCACGACAGTCCGGGAGACCCAGTACTTC. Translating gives CASSSPTTVRETQYF.

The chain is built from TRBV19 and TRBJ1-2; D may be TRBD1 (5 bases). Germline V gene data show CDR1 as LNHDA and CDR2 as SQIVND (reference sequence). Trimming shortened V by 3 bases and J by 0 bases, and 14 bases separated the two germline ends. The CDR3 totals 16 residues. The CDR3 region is CASSIGGAGPNYGYTF. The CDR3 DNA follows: TGTGCCAGTAGTATCGGAGGGGCAGGCCCTAACTATGGCTACACCTTC.